Listed here are 3 T cell receptor beta chains from one sample, sequenced in a study of T cell repertoires and HLA-DP antigens. Using immunoSEQ multiplex PCR, the repertoire was profiled, and TCRdb retains in-frame clones only, with some absent. The sample yields approximately 110,000 clones, nearly 95% seen once. Their recognized antigens are unknown. The specimen sequenced was CD4+ T cells from PBMCs. These receptors all come from a woman between 18 and 30 years old in good health and CMV-seronegative.

The J gene is TRBJ2-6, the V gene TRBV28; unclear D gene. Trimming took 11 bases from V and 1 from J, leaving 6 bases between them. Germline CDR1 MDHEN, CDR2 SYDVKM. This CDR3 region has 12 residues. The CDR3 sequence is CALSSGANVLTF. CDR3 bases: TGTGCCCTATCATCTGGGGCCAACGTCCTGACTTTC.

This chain joins TRBV28 and TRBJ1-2; D ambiguous. The CDR3 is 13 residues long. The germline V gene has CDR1 MDHEN and CDR2 SYDVKM. Trimming pared 4 bases from V and 8 bases from J, leaving 14 bases between. CDR3 sequence reads: CASSSRSLRGYTF. The CDR3 region has the DNA TGTGCCAGCAGTTCCAGGTCATTACGGGGCTACACCTTC.

In its sample, this clone was seen once. The chain joins TRBV7-2 to TRBJ2-5; D not resolved. V shed 5 bases and J shed 5 bases, with 6 bases lying between them. Per the germline V gene, CDR1 is SGHTA and CDR2 is FQGNSA. The CDR3 sequence is 11 residues long. Here the CDR3 DNA reads TGTGCCAGCAGCCTGACCGAGACCCAGTACTTC. Protein: CASSLTETQYF.